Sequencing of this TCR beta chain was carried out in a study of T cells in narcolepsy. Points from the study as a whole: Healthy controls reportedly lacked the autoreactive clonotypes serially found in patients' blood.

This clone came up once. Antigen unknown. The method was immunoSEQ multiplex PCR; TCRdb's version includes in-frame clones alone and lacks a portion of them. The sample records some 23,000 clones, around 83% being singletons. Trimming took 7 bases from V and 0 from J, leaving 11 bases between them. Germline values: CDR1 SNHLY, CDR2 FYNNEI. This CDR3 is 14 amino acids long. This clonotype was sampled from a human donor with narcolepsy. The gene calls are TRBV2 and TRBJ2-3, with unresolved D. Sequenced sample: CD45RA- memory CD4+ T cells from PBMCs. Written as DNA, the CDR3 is TGTGCCAGCATCTTAGGAGCTAGCACAGATACGCAGTATTTT. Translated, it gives CASILGASTDTQYF.